This T cell receptor (beta chain) emerged from a study of CD8+ T cells in alopecia areata. About the research overall: C3H/HeJ donors aged about 6-13 months with spontaneous alopecia supplied skin grafted onto roughly 6-10-week-old female C3H/HeJ mice. Overall study results and limits: Scalp data also include sequences from resident alphabeta T cells of normal skin.

The CDR3 spans 14 residues. The germline V gene encodes CDR1 NNHDY and CDR2 SYVADS. This clone has just a few counts. Its antigen is as yet unknown. Gene names follow the mouse nomenclature. Read data end 4 residues before the CDR3 end; the end is taken from the germline J gene. RNA, once extracted, was reverse transcribed into cDNA for use as the sequencing template. TCRdb's copy holds only in-frame clones and misses some; the assay was immunoSEQ multiplex PCR. The sample contains 250,000 or so clones, none of them singletons. Sorting relied on CD4, CD8alpha, NKG2D, NKG2ACE and other markers applied to pooled cutaneous lymph node cells.

Sequencing used CD4+ T cells sorted from a lymph node. The V and J genes are TRBV13-3 and TRBJ1-1, with 8 bases fitting TRBD1. The clonotype comes from a C3H/HeJ mouse with alopecia areata. The strain is characterized by the MHC haplotype H2-k. Partial CDR3 DNA: TGTGCCAGCAGTGACAGGGGGCGAGGGACA. It is translated as CASSDRGRGT. The entire CDR3 sequence reads CASSDRGRGTEVFF.